This T cell receptor (beta chain) came from a study of metastatic and nonmetastatic thyroid tumors (dated by TCRdb to 2020 to 2021). Some background on the complete study: For patients with malignant and with benign thyroid disease, the researchers compared repertoires between peripheral blood samples and tumor or nodule tissue samples. Study-wide findings and limitations: In both blood and tumor samples, TCR beta diversity was reported to be significantly higher in malignant tumors than in benign nodules.

As to this clone: The antigen it recognizes is unknown. Within one base of it there is no much larger clone, and no base qualities were kept.

No treatment had been received by any patient before thyroid surgery. Using T-cell receptor beta sequencing, the researchers looked back retrospectively at clinical samples from patients, gathered between about 2011 and 2019. The receptor library was made with PCR. The run used an Illumina HiSeq 4000. High-throughput sequencing was used to profile the CDR3 region of the TCR beta-chain in every patient. Under the source paper's analysis protocol: CDR3 differences across clinicopathological groups were used to build a classifier for discriminating distant-metastatic papillary thyroid cancer patients. The Shannon index was used to assess repertoire diversity, and the Morisita-Horn index was used to assess tumor-blood repertoire similarity. TCRdb redid the processing of the public reads, applying fastp at Q25 and MiXCR, and retained in-frame beta chains. The V and J calls and clone size come from TCRdb's table, not from the authors' own analysis. A total of about 43,000 clones appear in this sample, 3.2% of them only once. Jointly, the top ten make up 7.5% to 10% of the sample.

Input material: blood. This TCR was sampled from a female donor with papillary thyroid cancer or a benign thyroid nodule (not recorded which). Some clones in this sample may be carry-over from other donors' samples.

For the CDR3, the sequence is CASSQGVSGAYEQYF. In nucleotides, the sequence is TGCGCCAGCAGCCAAGGGGTATCAGGGGCTTACGAGCAGTACTTC. This receptor chain uses TRBV4-1 and TRBJ2-7; perhaps TRBD1 is the D gene, with 6 bases matching. Trimming removed 1 base from V and 4 bases from J, leaving 14 bases between the germline ends. The CDR3 goes from the cysteine to the phenylalanine over 15 residues. The sequence is cut down to CDR3 DNA, 45 bases in frame from base 1. The germline V gene specifies MGHRA as CDR1 and YSYEKL as CDR2.